This T cell receptor (beta chain) comes out of a study of CD8 T cells in ankylosing spondylitis. Study-level results: Characteristic of ankylosing spondylitis blood, it appeared, was a TCR beta motif comprising about eight highly homologous variants. The clones that were linked to disease were reported to be significantly enriched in matched synovial fluid samples from ankylosing spondylitis patients. Relatively scarce in peripheral blood, disease-linked clones were CD8+.

Using its own MiXCR run on the 5' RACE reads, TCRdb lists one record per CDR3 protein. The sample yields 150,000 to 200,000 distinct CDR3 sequences, around 10% seen once. About this clonotype itself: The antigen is undetermined.

The CDR3 has 16 residues. Germline values: CDR1 DFQATT, CDR2 SNEGSKA (reference sequence). V gave up 3 bases and J gave up 0 bases; unmatched junction bases: 7. V is TRBV20-1 and J is TRBJ2-3; 9 nucleotides match TRBD2. The origin of this receptor is a male donor with ankylosing spondylitis or in good health (not recorded which). Sequencing was carried out using blood, either unsorted or a sorted T cell fraction (not recorded which). Here the CDR3 DNA reads TGCAGTGCTAGTACCAATCTAGCGGGAAGCACAGATACGCAGTATTTT. It translates to CSASTNLAGSTDTQYF.